The text below deals with one T cell receptor beta chain. The antigen is not known. These data belong to a study of T cell responses to AZD1222 COVID-19 vaccine. The trim removed 3 bases at V and 5 bases at J, leaving 14 bases unmatched. Germline CDR1 reads LNHDA; CDR2 reads SQIVND (reference sequence). This CDR3 comprises 17 residues. Findings and limits, study-wide: The peak T cell response came first, and repertoires were sampled only after it. Unmutated regions of variants are reportedly targeted by nearly half of spike-specific TCRs. Among the donors, most were white British and more were female, and clonal diversity was possibly underestimated.

Data came from immunoSEQ multiplex PCR; TCRdb stores just in-frame clones and leaves some out. The sample gives 120,000 to 150,000 clones, approximately 93% of which show up once; 0.75% to 1% is in the top ten. Specimen: peripheral blood, collected on day 0 of MenACWY control vaccination. The source is an adult in good health. The chain uses TRBV19 and TRBJ1-2; 8 positions match TRBD1. The CDR3 spells CASSILFGTGTNYGYTF. The CDR3, as DNA: TGTGCCAGTAGTATTCTTTTCGGGACAGGTACAAATTATGGCTACACCTTC.